This TCR beta chain comes out of a study of radiotherapy plus CTLA-4 blockade in lung cancer. With ipilimumab providing CTLA-4 blockade, focal radiation was administered to patients who had chemo-refractory metastatic non-small-cell lung cancer. This clone was seen a handful of times. The germline CDR1 and CDR2 sequences are MGHDK and SYGVNS. The CDR3 is 14 amino acids. Trimming stripped 0 bases from V and 5 bases from J, with 8 bases between. Clones were read by immunoSEQ multiplex PCR, and TCRdb kept only the in-frame ones, dropping some. The profile covers around 70,000 clones, with around 86% appearing a single time and less than 5% taken by the ten largest.

This sequence joins TRBV25-1 and TRBJ1-3; D gene uncertain. Material: peripheral blood, obtained from a patient treated with radiotherapy plus ipilimumab. The receptor's source is a human donor with non-small cell lung cancer who had a partial response to radiotherapy plus ipilimumab. As DNA, the CDR3 is TGTGCCAGCAGTGAATACAGCGGGAGAAACACCATATATTTT. Amino acids: CASSEYSGRNTIYF. Complete variable domain (other parts from reference TRBV25-1 and TRBJ1-3): EADIYQTPRYLVIGTGKKITLECSQTMGHDKMYWYQQDPGMELHLIHYSYGVNSTEKGDLSSESTVSRIRTEHFPLTLESARPSHTSQYLCASSEYSGRNTIYFGEGSWLTVV.